The 28 T cell receptor beta chains below were found in one sample sequenced in a study of cytomegalovirus exposure and HLA in healthy donors. Researchers ran the PCR with 60 Vbeta and 13 Jbeta primers. Sequencing used immunoSEQ multiplex PCR; TCRdb keeps in-frame clones, though not all of them. The table lists approximately 97,000 clones, around 77% of them singletons. Specimen: PBMCs. The receptor set was obtained from a male donor in good health and CMV-seropositive.

This rearrangement joins TRBV7-6 to TRBJ2-6; 8 positions agree with TRBD1. V gave up 4 bases and J gave up 2 bases; unmatched junction bases: 4. Germline CDR1 and CDR2: SGHVS and FNYEAQ. CDR3 length equals 16 residues. This CDR3 is CASSSKQGAGANVLTF. CDR3 nucleotide sequence: TGTGCCAGCAGCTCGAAACAGGGGGCTGGGGCCAACGTCCTGACTTTC.

The chain couples TRBV14 to TRBJ2-3; 7 positions agree with TRBD1. The CDR3 runs to 15 residues. The junction had 8 bases not matched to a gene; V was cut back by 6 bases and J by 2 bases. Per germline, CDR1 SGHDN and CDR2 FVKESK. The CDR3 DNA follows: TGTGCCAGCAGTCAGGGGGTTGCTTTCACAGATACGCAGTATTTT. Translating it yields CASSQGVAFTDTQYF.

The DNA for the CDR3 is TGTGCCAGCAGTCCTACCATACCGGGACAGGGGTACTTC. It is translated as CASSPTIPGQGYF. The chain employs TRBV6-1 and TRBJ2-7, with 9 bases that match TRBD1. Germline V gene sequence: CDR1 MNHNS, CDR2 SASEGT. This CDR3 spans 13 amino acids. V was pared by 5 bases and J by 12 bases, with 11 bases of the junction left unmatched.

The chain carries TRBV19 and TRBJ1-1, with 9 positions matching TRBD1. The CDR3 consists of 14 residues. The trim removed 4 bases at V and 8 bases at J, leaving 8 bases unmatched. In germline, CDR1 is LNHDA, CDR2 SQIVND (reference sequence). This chain's CDR3 is CASSTTGGISEAFF. The CDR3 nucleotides read TGTGCCAGTAGTACGACAGGGGGTATCTCCGAAGCTTTCTTT.

Comment on this clone: The identical CDR3 is also encoded by other nucleotide sequences in the sample. The gene calls are TRBV7-9 and TRBJ1-5; unclear D gene. Germline V gene sequence: CDR1 SEHNR, CDR2 FQNEAQ (reference sequence). The CDR3 consists of 14 residues. Between the trimmed V and J ends, which lost 5 bases and 0 bases, there was a span of 8 bases. The CDR3: CASSPGDSNQPQHF. The CDR3 DNA follows: TGTGCCAGCAGCCCGGGAGATAGCAATCAGCCCCAGCATTTT.

This clone appeared a few times. The chain recombines TRBV2 with TRBJ1-1; no reliable D call. The CDR3 consists of 13 residues. Trimming shortened V by 7 bases and J by 2 bases, and 11 bases separated the two germline ends. Germline loops: CDR1 SNHLY, CDR2 FYNNEI. The CDR3 sequence is CASMLGGNTEAFF. CDR3 nucleotide sequence: TGTGCCAGCATGCTAGGCGGTAACACTGAAGCTTTCTTT.

The V and J genes are TRBV5-1 and TRBJ1-1; D is ambiguous. Trimming pared 4 bases from V and 2 bases from J, leaving 9 bases between. This CDR3 contains 13 residues. CDR1 is SGHRS and CDR2 is YFSETQ in the germline V gene. The CDR3 sequence is CASSLWPNTEAFF. The CDR3 DNA follows: TGCGCCAGCAGCCTCTGGCCAAACACTGAAGCTTTCTTT. The whole variable domain, filled in from reference TRBV5-1 and TRBJ1-1, reads KAGVTQTPRYLIKTRGQQVTLSCSPISGHRSVSWYQQTPGQGLQFLFEYFSETQRNKGNFPGRFSGRQFSNSRSEMNVSTLELGDSALYLCASSLWPNTEAFFGQGTRLTVV.

This chain uses TRBV2 with TRBJ1-1; no firm D call. With 5 bases removed from V and 0 bases from J, the gap between germline ends came to 7 bases. CDR3 size: 13 residues. Germline V CDR1 and CDR2: SNHLY, FYNNEI. CDR3 bases: TGTGCCAGCAGTCGAGGAGTGAACACTGAAGCTTTCTTT. This sequence encodes CASSRGVNTEAFF.

This chain links TRBV10-3 with TRBJ1-3; a weak D match, TRBD1 (6 bases). Trimming took off 5 bases at V and 4 bases at J, with 15 bases between the two ends. The CDR3 loop spans 15 amino acids. Germline CDR1 ENHRY, CDR2 SYGVKD. CDR3 loop: CAISPPGQSGNTIYF. The CDR3 nucleotides are TGTGCCATCAGTCCTCCGGGACAATCAGGAAACACCATATATTTT.

This chain joins TRBV28 and TRBJ1-2; tentatively, D is TRBD1 (5 bases). The CDR3 is 16 residues long. Between the trimmed V and J ends, which lost 8 bases and 2 bases, there was a span of 21 bases. CDR1 MDHEN and CDR2 SYDVKM come from the germline V gene. CDR3 region: CASSTPGQGENYGYTF. The DNA for the CDR3 is TGTGCCAGCTCCACCCCCGGGCAGGGTGAAAACTATGGCTACACCTTC.

With respect to this clone: This sample includes further DNA sequences coding for the same CDR3. CDR3 loop: CSVAGTSGSSYNEQFF. The CDR3 DNA is TGCAGCGTTGCAGGGACTAGCGGGTCCTCCTACAATGAGCAGTTCTTC. This chain connects TRBV29-1 to TRBJ2-1; TRBD2 matches 12 bases. The CDR3 contains 16 residues. Germline CDR1 is SQVTM and CDR2 is ANQGSEA. V trimming: 4 bases; J trimming: 0 bases; junction bases outside the gene matches: 4.

The genes are TRBV5-1 and TRBJ2-3; perhaps TRBD1 as D (6 bases). CDR1 is SGHRS, CDR2 YFSETQ, per germline. The CDR3 is made up of 14 amino acids. Between the trimmed V and J ends, which lost 0 bases and 8 bases, there was a span of 13 bases. CDR3 region: CASSLGQELTTQYF. CDR3 DNA sequence: TGCGCCAGCAGCTTGGGACAGGAGCTTACTACGCAGTATTTT.

The chain is built from TRBV15 and TRBJ2-3, with a possible D match to TRBD2 (7 bases). Deletions cut 6 bases from V and 2 bases from J, with 12 bases between. Germline V lookup: CDR1 LNHNV, CDR2 YYDKDF (reference sequence). There are 14 residues in the CDR3. The CDR3 DNA is TGTGCCACCAGGGGAGGGGGATTCACAGATACGCAGTATTTT. Translating gives CATRGGGFTDTQYF.

The V and J genes are TRBV5-6 and TRBJ2-7; 8 bases map to TRBD2. Germline CDR1 and CDR2: SGHDT and YYEEEE. Trimming at V came to 4 bases and at J to 0 bases, leaving 3 bases not matched to a gene. CDR3 length: 14 residues. CDR3 bases: TGTGCCAGCAGCCCCGGGAGGGCCTCCTACGAGCAGTACTTC. Its protein product is CASSPGRASYEQYF.

The sample holds a few counts of this clone. The chain recombines TRBV23-1 with TRBJ2-7, with TRBD1 identical over 9 bases. Being an ORF, TRBV23-1 has a function that is uncertain. The CDR3 is made up of 14 amino acids. Unmatched junction bases numbered 4, after V lost 3 bases and J lost 4 bases. CDR3 in DNA: TGCGCCAGCAGTCACCGGGACAGGGTGTACGAGCAGTACTTC. Residues: CASSHRDRVYEQYF.

This clone was seen a single time. The J gene is TRBJ2-1, the V gene TRBV4-3, with unresolved D. This CDR3 comprises 15 residues. Between the trimmed V and J ends, which lost 1 base and 0 bases, there was a span of 7 bases. The germline V gene has CDR1 LGHNA and CDR2 YSLEER. This chain's CDR3 is CASSQVTDSYNEQFF. DNA of the CDR3: TGCGCCAGCAGCCAAGTAACAGACTCCTACAATGAGCAGTTCTTC.

The chain carries TRBV10-3 and TRBJ2-1; 9 bases map to TRBD2. The ends lost 2 bases at V and 9 bases at J; junction bases unmatched: 5. This CDR3 spans 14 amino acids. CDR1 and CDR2 (germline): ENHRY, SYGVKD. This CDR3 is CAISEAGGQSEQFF. The CDR3 bases are TGTGCCATCAGTGAGGCGGGAGGGCAAAGTGAGCAGTTCTTC.

The chain recombines TRBV4-3 with TRBJ2-7, with D perhaps matching TRBD1 (6 bases). CDR3 length equals 15 residues. Germline loops: CDR1 LGHNA, CDR2 YSLEER. Deletions cut 4 bases from V and 4 bases from J, with 17 bases between. The CDR3 sequence is CASSLGHAPPYEQYF. In DNA form, the CDR3 reads TGCGCCAGCAGCCTGGGACACGCACCCCCATACGAGCAGTACTTC.

The chain uses TRBV6-1 and TRBJ2-1, with TRBD2 identical over 10 bases. With V trimmed by 6 bases and J by 2 bases, 4 bases remained unmatched. CDR1 MNHNS and CDR2 SASEGT come from the germline V gene. The CDR3 consists of 15 residues. The CDR3 is CASRRGTSAYNEQFF. The CDR3 bases are TGTGCCAGCAGGAGGGGGACTAGCGCCTACAATGAGCAGTTCTTC.

The CDR3 DNA sequence: TGTGCCAGTAGTTACGGGGGGCGCCTTGCAGATACGCAGTATTTT. It is translated as CASSYGGRLADTQYF. The rearrangement links TRBV19 to TRBJ2-3; D is perhaps TRBD2 (7 bases). The CDR3 covers 15 residues. The germline gives CDR1 LNHDA, CDR2 SQIVND (reference sequence). V was trimmed by 5 bases and J by 4 bases, leaving 16 bases between them.

The chain uses TRBV12-2 and TRBJ2-7; TRBD2 is the table's D call and was not checked against the DNA. TRBV12-2 is reported as a pseudogene. The CDR3 sequence is 16 residues long. The CDR3 DNA is TGTGCAAGTCGCGGGATTAGCGGAGCTAACGCTTACGAGCAGTACTTC. It specifies CASRGISGANAYEQYF.

The rearrangement uses TRBV7-9 and TRBJ2-5; TRBD1 matches at 7 bases. Looked up from germline, CDR1 is SEHNR and CDR2 is FQNEAQ (reference sequence). This CDR3 comprises 13 residues. J was trimmed by 6 bases and V by 10 bases; bases with no gene match: 11. DNA for the CDR3: TGTGCCACCACTACAGGGGTTGGACAGACCCAGTACTTC. Translated, it gives CATTTGVGQTQYF.

This clone was detected a few times. J is TRBJ2-2 and V is TRBV5-1; 10 positions match TRBD2. The V and J ends lost 0 bases and 10 bases, in that order; junction bases with no gene match: 6. The CDR3 loop spans 15 amino acids. CDR1 and CDR2 from the germline V gene are SGHRS and YFSETQ. CDR3 bases: TGCGCCAGCAGCTTGGTCGGTAGCGGGAGGTCGGAGCTGTTTTTT. As protein: CASSLVGSGRSELFF.

V and J are TRBV9 and TRBJ1-2, with D tentatively TRBD1 (6 bases). The CDR3 sequence is 14 residues long. The V end was cut by 0 bases, the J end by 8 bases, with 14 bases between. Germline V gives CDR1 SGDLS, CDR2 YYNGEE. The CDR3 region has the DNA TGTGCCAGCAGCGTAGAGGCAGGGGTACAAGGCTACACCTTC. It is translated as CASSVEAGVQGYTF.

This clone was seen only once. The chain carries TRBV18 and TRBJ1-1; no reliable D call. The ends were cut back, 2 bases at V and 0 bases at J, with 4 bases in the middle. CDR1 KGHSH and CDR2 LQKENI come from the germline V gene. The CDR3 is made up of 13 amino acids. CDR3 in DNA: TGTGCCAGCTCACCAAGCCTGAACACTGAAGCTTTCTTT. This sequence encodes CASSPSLNTEAFF.

The chain combines TRBV9 with TRBJ2-4; the match to TRBD2 covers 7 bases. After removal of 0 bases from V and 6 bases from J, the junction contained 0 bases not matched to a gene. This CDR3 contains 13 residues. Germline V gene data show CDR1 as SGDLS and CDR2 as YYNGEE. For the CDR3, the DNA is TGTGCCAGCAGCGTAGGGGGGGGAAACATTCAGTACTTC. Its translation is CASSVGGGNIQYF.

The chain carries TRBV5-1 and TRBJ2-7, with 12 bases identical to TRBD2. V shed 0 bases and J 6 bases; nucleotides not matched to a gene: 4. Germline V lookup: CDR1 SGHRS, CDR2 YFSETQ. The CDR3 is made up of 15 amino acids. The chain's CDR3 is CASSLETSGSAEQYF. In nucleotides, the CDR3 is TGCGCCAGCAGCTTGGAGACTAGCGGGAGCGCCGAGCAGTACTTC.

This clone was detected a few times. The V call is TRBV4-2, the J call TRBJ1-1; the D gene is possibly TRBD1 (6 bases). The V gene's germline CDR1 is LGHNA and CDR2 YNFKEQ. V was clipped by 1 base and J by 0 bases, with 12 bases between them. The CDR3 has 16 residues. The chain's CDR3 is CASSQGTAVLNTEAFF. In nucleotides, the CDR3 is TGTGCCAGCAGCCAAGGGACAGCAGTCTTGAACACTGAAGCTTTCTTT.